Given below is one T cell receptor beta chain in context. This sample was taken from a study of blood T cell repertoires in COVID-19. Looking at the study overall: T cells, B-cell-depleted T cells, or PBMCs supplied cDNA or gDNA.

Germline loops: CDR1 SEHNR, CDR2 FQNEAQ (reference sequence). The CDR3 has 15 residues. V lost 0 bases to trimming and J lost 10 bases, with 13 bases between them. Per the original data handling: From reference gene primer amplification, estimates of nucleated cell counts were derived. The data were produced by immunoSEQ multiplex PCR, yet TCRdb's version contains in-frame clones alone and is incomplete. V and J calls and clone size follow that table, whereas D and trimming were derived from the DNA. The sample consists of around 97,000 clones, about 89% of them appearing once. The genes are TRBV7-9 and TRBJ1-6, with D tentatively TRBD1 (5 bases). The source of this sequence is a woman aged 60-75 years with acute or convalescent COVID-19. The specimen sequenced was peripheral blood. This CDR3 reads CASSLALGGQSPLHF. The DNA of the CDR3 is TGTGCCAGCAGCTTAGCGCTGGGGGGTCAGTCACCCCTCCACTTT. The entire variable domain, with the rest obtained from reference TRBV7-9 and TRBJ1-6, is as follows: DTGVSQNPRHKITKRGQNVTFRCDPISEHNRLYWYRQTLGQGPEFLTYFQNEAQLEKSRLLSDRFSAERPKGSFSTLEIQRTEQGDSAMYLCASSLALGGQSPLHFGNGTRLTVT.